This T cell receptor (beta chain) was retrieved from a study of OX40 agonist ivuxolimab in advanced cancers. The wider study: Ivuxolimab was delivered to patients intravenously every 2 weeks at doses spanning 0.01 to 10 mg/kg. The mean age was 60 years, ranging from roughly 23 to 90, with approximately 83% of participants male. Study-level points and caveats: The study found that CD8+ T cells averaged more expanded clones than CD4+. At doses 0.1 to 3.0 mg/kg, CD4+ and CD8+ clones expanded.

To note about this clone: Its antigen is not identified.

The germline V gene encodes CDR1 MNHEY and CDR2 SVGAGI. The CDR3 extends over 13 amino acids. Trimming at V came to 5 bases and at J to 12 bases, leaving 9 bases not matched to a gene. Clones were sequenced by immunoSEQ multiplex PCR, and TCRdb holds only the in-frame ones, with some missing. The table has about 70,000 clones, around 82% seen once; the top ten hold 5%. This TCR was recovered from an adult with an advanced solid tumor such as melanoma, head and neck, liver or kidney cancer. The source material was CD4+ or CD8+ T cells sorted from blood, sampled in a trial of the OX40 agonist ivuxolimab. The rearrangement joins TRBV6-5 to TRBJ1-5; 8 nucleotides match TRBD1. The CDR3 here is CASSHTRQGSQHF. In DNA, the CDR3 is TGTGCCAGCAGTCACACACGACAGGGGAGCCAGCATTTT.